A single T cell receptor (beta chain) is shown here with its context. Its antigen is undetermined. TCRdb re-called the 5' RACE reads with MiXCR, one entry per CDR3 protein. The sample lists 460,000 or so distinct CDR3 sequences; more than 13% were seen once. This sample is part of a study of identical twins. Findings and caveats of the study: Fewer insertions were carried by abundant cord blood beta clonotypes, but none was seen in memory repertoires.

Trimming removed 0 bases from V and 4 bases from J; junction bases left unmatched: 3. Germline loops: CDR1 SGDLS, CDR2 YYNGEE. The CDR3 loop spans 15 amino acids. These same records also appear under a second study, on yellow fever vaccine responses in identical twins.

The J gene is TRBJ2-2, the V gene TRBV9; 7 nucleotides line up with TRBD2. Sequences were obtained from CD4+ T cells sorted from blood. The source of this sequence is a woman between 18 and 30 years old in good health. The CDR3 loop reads CASSVDPSGTGELFF. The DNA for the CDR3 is TGTGCCAGCAGCGTAGATCCTAGCGGCACCGGGGAGCTGTTTTTT.